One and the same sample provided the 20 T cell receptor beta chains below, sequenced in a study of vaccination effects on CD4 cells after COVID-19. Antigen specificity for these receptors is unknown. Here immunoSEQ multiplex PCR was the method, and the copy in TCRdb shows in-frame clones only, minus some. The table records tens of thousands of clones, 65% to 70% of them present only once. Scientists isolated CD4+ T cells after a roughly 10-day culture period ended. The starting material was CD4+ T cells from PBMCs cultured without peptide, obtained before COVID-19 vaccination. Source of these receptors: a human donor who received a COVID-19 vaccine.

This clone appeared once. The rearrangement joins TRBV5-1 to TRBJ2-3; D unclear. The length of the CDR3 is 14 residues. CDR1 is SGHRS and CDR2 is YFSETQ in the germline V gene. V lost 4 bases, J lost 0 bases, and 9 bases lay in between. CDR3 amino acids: CASSPGPSTDTQYF. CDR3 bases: TGCGCCAGCAGCCCTGGACCGAGCACAGATACGCAGTATTTT.

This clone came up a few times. CDR3: CASSLGGNYEQYF. The CDR3 bases are TGTGCCAGCAGCTTAGGAGGGAACTACGAGCAGTACTTC. The chain couples TRBV7-9 to TRBJ2-7, with D perhaps TRBD2 (5 bases). This CDR3 spans 13 amino acids. V was cut by 1 base and J by 3 bases, with 7 bases left in between. The germline gives CDR1 SEHNR, CDR2 FQNEAQ (reference sequence).

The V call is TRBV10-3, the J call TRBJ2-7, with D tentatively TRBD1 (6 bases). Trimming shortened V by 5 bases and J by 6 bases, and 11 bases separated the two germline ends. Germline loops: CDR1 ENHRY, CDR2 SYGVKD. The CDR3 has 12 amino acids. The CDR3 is CAISLQGSEQYF. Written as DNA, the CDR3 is TGTGCCATCAGTTTACAGGGTTCCGAGCAGTACTTC.

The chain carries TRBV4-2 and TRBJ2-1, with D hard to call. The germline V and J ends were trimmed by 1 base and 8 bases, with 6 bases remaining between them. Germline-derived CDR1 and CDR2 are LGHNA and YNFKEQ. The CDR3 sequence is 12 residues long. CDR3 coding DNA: TGTGCCAGCAGCCAAGGCCGCTATGAGCAGTTCTTC. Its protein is CASSQGRYEQFF.

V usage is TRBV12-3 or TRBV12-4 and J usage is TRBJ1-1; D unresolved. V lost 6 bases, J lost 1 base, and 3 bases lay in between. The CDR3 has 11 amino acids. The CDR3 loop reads CASRENTEAFF. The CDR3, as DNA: TGTGCCAGCAGGGAGAACACTGAAGCTTTCTTT.

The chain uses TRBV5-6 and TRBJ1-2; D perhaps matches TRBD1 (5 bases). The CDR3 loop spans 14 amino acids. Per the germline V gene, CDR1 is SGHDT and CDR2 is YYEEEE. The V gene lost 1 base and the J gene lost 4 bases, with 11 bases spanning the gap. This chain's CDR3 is CASSLQGGSYGYTF. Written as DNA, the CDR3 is TGTGCCAGCAGCTTGCAGGGTGGAAGCTATGGCTACACCTTC.

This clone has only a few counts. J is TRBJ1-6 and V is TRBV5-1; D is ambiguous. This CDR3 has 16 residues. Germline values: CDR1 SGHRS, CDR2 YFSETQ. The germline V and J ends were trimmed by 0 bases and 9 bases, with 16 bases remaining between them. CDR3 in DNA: TGCGCCAGCAGCTTGGCCGGTAGGCAGTTTGGTTCACCCCTCCACTTT. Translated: CASSLAGRQFGSPLHF.

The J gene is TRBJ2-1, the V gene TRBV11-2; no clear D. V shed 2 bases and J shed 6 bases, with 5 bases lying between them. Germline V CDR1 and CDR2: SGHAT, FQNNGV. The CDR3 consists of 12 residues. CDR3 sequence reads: CASSLSLNEQFF. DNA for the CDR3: TGTGCCAGCAGCTTAAGTCTCAATGAGCAGTTCTTC.

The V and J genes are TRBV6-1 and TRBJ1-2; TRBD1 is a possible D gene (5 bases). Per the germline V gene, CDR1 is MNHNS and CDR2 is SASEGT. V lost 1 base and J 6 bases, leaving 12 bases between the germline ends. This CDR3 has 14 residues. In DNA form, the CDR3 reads TGTGCCAGCAGTGAAGGGTCCAGGGACCATGGCTACACCTTC. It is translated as CASSEGSRDHGYTF.

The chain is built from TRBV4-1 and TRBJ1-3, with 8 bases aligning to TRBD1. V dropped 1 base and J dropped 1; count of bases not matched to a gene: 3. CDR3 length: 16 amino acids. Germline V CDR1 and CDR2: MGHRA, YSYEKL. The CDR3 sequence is CASSQGQGASGNTIYF. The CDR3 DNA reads TGCGCCAGCAGCCAAGGCCAGGGGGCGTCTGGAAACACCATATATTTT.

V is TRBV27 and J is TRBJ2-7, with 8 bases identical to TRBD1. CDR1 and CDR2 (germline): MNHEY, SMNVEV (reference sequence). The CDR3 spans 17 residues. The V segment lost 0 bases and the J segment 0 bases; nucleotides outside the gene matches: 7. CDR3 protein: CASSLSVGQASSYEQYF. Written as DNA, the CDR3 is TGTGCCAGCAGTTTATCCGTGGGACAGGCGAGCTCCTACGAGCAGTACTTC.

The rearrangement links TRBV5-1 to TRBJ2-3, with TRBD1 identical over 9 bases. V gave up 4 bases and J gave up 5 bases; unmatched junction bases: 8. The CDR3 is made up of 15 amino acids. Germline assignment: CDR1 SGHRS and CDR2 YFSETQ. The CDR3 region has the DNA TGCGCCAGCAGCCCCGAGGACAGGGGACGAGATACGCAGTATTTT. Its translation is CASSPEDRGRDTQYF.

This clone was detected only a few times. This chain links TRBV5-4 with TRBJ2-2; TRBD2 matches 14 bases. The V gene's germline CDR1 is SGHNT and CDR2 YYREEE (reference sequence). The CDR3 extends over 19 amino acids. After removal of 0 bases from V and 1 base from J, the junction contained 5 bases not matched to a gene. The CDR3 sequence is CASSLGGLAGGRNTGELFF. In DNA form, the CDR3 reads TGTGCCAGCAGCTTGGGAGGACTAGCGGGGGGAAGGAACACCGGGGAGCTGTTTTTT.

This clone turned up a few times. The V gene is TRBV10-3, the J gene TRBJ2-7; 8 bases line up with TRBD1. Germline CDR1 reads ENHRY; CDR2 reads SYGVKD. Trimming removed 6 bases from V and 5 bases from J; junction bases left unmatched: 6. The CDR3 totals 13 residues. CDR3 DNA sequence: TGTGCCATCAGAGGGACAGGTAGCGACGAGCAGTACTTC. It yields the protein CAIRGTGSDEQYF.

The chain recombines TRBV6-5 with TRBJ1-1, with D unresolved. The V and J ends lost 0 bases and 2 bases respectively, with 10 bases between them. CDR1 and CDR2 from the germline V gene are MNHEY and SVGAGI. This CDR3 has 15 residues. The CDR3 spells CASSYSEYPNTEAFF. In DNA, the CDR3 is TGTGCCAGCAGTTACTCAGAATATCCAAACACTGAAGCTTTCTTT.

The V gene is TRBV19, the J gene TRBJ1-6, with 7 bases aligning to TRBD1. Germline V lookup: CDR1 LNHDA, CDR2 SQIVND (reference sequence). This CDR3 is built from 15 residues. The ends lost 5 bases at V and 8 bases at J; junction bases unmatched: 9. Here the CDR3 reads CASSAQGERHSPLHF. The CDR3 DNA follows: TGTGCCAGTAGTGCCCAGGGGGAGAGGCATTCACCCCTCCACTTT.

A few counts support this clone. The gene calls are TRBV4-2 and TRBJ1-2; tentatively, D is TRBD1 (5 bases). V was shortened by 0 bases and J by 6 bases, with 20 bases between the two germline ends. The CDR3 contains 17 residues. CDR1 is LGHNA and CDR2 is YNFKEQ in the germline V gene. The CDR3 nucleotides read TGTGCCAGCAGCCAAGATATGGAGGACATAACCGCCGATGGCTACACCTTC. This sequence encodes CASSQDMEDITADGYTF.

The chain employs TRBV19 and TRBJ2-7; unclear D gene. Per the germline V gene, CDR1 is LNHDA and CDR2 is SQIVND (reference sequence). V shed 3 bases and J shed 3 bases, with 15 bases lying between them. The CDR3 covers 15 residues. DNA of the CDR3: TGTGCCAGTAGTATTGGCGTAGCTTTACTCTACGAGCAGTACTTC. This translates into CASSIGVALLYEQYF.

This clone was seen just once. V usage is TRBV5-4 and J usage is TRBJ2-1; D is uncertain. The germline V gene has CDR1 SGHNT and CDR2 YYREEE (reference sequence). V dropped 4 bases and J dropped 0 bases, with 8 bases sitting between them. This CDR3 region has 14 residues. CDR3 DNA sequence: TGTGCCAGCAGCCCCGAAGGCTCCTACAATGAGCAGTTCTTC. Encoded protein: CASSPEGSYNEQFF.

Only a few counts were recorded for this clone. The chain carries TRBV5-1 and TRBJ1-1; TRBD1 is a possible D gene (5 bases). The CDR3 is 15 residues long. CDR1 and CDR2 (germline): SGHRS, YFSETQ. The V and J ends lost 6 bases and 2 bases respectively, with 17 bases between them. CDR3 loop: CASNTPPDSNTEAFF. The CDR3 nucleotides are TGCGCCAGCAATACACCCCCTGACAGCAACACTGAAGCTTTCTTT. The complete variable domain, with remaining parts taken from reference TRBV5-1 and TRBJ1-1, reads KAGVTQTPRYLIKTRGQQVTLSCSPISGHRSVSWYQQTPGQGLQFLFEYFSETQRNKGNFPGRFSGRQFSNSRSEMNVSTLELGDSALYLCASNTPPDSNTEAFFGQGTRLTVV.